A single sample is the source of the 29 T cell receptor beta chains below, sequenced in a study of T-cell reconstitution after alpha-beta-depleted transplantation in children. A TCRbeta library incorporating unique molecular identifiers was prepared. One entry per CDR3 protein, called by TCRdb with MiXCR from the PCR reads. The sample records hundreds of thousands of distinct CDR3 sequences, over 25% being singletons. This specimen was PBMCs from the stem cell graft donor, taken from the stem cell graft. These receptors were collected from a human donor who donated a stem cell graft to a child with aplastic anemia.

Here the CDR3 DNA reads TGTGCCAGTGGGACGAACACTGAAGCTTTCTTT. Encoded protein: CASGTNTEAFF. The chain links TRBV6-2 or TRBV6-3 to TRBJ1-1, with a possible D match to TRBD1 (5 bases). Germline V gives CDR1 MNHEY, CDR2 SVGEGT. Trimming removed 9 bases from V and 1 base from J, with 6 bases in between. The CDR3 has 11 amino acids.

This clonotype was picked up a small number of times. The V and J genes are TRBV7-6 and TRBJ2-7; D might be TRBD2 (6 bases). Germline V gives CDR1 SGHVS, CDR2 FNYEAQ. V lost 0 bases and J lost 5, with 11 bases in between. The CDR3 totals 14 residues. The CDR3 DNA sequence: TGTGCCAGCAGCTTAGCAGGGCGGAGGGACGAGCAGTACTTC. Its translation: CASSLAGRRDEQYF.

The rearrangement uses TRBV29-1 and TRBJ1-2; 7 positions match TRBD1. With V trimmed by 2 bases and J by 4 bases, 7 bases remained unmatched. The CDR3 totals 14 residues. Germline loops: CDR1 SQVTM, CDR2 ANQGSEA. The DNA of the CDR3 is TGCAGCGTTGAAATGGGACAGAGAATCTATGGCTACACCTTC. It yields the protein CSVEMGQRIYGYTF.

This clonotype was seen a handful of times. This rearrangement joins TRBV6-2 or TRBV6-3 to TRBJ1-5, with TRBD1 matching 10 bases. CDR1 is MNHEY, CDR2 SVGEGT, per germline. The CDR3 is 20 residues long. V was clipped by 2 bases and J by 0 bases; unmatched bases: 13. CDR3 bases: TGTGCCAGCAGTTACCCCCGGGGACAGGGGCAATATTGTAGCAATCAGCCCCAGCATTTT. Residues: CASSYPRGQGQYCSNQPQHF.

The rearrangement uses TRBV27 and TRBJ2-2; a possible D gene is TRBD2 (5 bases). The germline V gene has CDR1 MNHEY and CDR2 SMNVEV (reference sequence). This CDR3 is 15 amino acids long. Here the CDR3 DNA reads TGTGTCTCTCGGGCGAGCGGATACCTCACCGGGGAGCTGTTTTTT. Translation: CVSRASGYLTGELFF.

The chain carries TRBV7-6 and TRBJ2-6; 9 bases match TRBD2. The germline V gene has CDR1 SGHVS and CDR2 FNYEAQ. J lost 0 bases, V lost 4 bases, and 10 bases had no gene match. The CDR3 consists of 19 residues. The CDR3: CASSSRASGKSSGANVLTF. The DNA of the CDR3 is TGTGCCAGCAGCTCGAGGGCTAGCGGGAAGAGCTCTGGGGCCAACGTCCTGACTTTC.

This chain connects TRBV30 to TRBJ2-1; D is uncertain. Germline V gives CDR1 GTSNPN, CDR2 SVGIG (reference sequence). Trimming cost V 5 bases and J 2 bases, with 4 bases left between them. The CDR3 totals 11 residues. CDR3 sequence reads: CAWDTYNEQFF. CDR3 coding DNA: TGTGCCTGGGACACCTACAATGAGCAGTTCTTC.

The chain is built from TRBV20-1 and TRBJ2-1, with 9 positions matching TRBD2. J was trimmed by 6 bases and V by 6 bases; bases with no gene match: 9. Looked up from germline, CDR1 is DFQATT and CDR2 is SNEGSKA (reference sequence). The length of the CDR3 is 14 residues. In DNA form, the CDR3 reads TGCAGTGCCCCCCAAGCGGGAGGTTCCAATGAGCAGTTCTTC. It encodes CSAPQAGGSNEQFF.

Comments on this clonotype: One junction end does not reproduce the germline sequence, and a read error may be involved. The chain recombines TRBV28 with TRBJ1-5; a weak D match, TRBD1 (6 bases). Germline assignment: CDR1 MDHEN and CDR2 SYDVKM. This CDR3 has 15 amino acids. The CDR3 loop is CASSLETGQSQPQHF. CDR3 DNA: TGTGCCAGCAGTTTAGAGACAGGTCAATCTCAGCCCCAGCATTTC.

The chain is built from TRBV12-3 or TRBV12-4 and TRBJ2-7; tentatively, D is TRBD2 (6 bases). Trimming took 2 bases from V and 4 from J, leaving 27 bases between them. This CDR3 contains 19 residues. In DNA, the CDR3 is TGTGCCAGCAGTTTAAATCCGTTAGTCCTAGCGCACCGCGGTTACGAGCAGTACTTC. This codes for CASSLNPLVLAHRGYEQYF.

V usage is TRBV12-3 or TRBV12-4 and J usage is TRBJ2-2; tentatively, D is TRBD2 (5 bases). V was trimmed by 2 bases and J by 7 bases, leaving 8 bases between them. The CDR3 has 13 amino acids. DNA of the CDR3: TGTGCCAGCAGTTTAACGGGGAACGGGGAGCTGTTTTTT. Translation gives CASSLTGNGELFF.

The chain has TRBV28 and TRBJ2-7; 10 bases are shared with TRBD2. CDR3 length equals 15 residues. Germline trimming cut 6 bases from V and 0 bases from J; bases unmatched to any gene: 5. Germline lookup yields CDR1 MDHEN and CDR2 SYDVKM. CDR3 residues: CASSQASGGSYEQYF. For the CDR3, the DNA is TGTGCCAGCAGCCAAGCTAGCGGGGGCTCCTACGAGCAGTACTTC.

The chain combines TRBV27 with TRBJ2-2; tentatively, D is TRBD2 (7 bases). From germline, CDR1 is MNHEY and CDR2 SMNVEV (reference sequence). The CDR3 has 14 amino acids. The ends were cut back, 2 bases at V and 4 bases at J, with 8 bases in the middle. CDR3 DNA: TGTGCCAGCAGTTTACGGGGGGCCACCGGGGAGCTGTTTTTT. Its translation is CASSLRGATGELFF.

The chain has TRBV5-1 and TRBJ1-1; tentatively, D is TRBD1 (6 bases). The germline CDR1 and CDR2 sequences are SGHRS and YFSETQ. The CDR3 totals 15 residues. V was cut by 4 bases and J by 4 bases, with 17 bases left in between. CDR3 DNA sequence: TGCGCCAGCAGCACGGGGGGGCGGCAGTCCACTGAAGCTTTCTTT. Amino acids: CASSTGGRQSTEAFF. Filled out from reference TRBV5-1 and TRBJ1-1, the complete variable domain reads KAGVTQTPRYLIKTRGQQVTLSCSPISGHRSVSWYQQTPGQGLQFLFEYFSETQRNKGNFPGRFSGRQFSNSRSEMNVSTLELGDSALYLCASSTGGRQSTEAFFGQGTRLTVV.

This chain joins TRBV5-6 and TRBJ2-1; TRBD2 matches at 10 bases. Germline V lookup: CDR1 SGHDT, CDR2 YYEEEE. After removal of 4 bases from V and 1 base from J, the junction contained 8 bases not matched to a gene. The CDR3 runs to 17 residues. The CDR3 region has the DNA TGTGCCAGCAGCGCGACGACTAGCGGGCAATCCTACAATGAGCAGTTCTTC. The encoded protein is CASSATTSGQSYNEQFF.

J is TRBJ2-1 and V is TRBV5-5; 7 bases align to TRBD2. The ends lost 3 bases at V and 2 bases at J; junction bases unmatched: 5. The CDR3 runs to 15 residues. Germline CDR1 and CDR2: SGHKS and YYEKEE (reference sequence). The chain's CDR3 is CASSWTGTTYNEQFF. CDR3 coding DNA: TGTGCCAGCAGCTGGACCGGGACTACCTACAATGAGCAGTTCTTC.

CDR3 sequence (DNA): TGTGCCAGCTCACCGGAACAGGGGAACACTGAAGCTTTCTTT. Protein sequence: CASSPEQGNTEAFF. V is TRBV18 and J is TRBJ1-1; perhaps TRBD1 as D (6 bases). CDR1 and CDR2 (germline): KGHSH, LQKENI. V gave up 3 bases and J gave up 1 base, with 9 bases separating them. This CDR3 contains 14 residues.

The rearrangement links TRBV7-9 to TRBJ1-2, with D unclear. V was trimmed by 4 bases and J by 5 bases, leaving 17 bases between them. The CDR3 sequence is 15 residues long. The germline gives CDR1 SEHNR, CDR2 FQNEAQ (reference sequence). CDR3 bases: TGTGCCAGCAGCTCCCGGGTGCACACCCTTTATGGCTACACCTTC. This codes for CASSSRVHTLYGYTF.

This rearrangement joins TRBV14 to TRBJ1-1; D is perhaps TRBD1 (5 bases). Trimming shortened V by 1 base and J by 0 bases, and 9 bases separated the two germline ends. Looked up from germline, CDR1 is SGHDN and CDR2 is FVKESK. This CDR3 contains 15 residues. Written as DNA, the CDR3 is TGTGCCAGCAGCCAAGCAGGGCACATGAACACTGAAGCTTTCTTT. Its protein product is CASSQAGHMNTEAFF.

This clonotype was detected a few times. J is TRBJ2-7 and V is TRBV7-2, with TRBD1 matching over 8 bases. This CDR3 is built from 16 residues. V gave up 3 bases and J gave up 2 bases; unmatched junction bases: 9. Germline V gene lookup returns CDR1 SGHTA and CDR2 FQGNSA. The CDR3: CASSFPAGQGTYEQYF. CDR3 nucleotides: TGTGCCAGCAGCTTCCCCGCCGGACAGGGAACCTACGAGCAGTACTTC.

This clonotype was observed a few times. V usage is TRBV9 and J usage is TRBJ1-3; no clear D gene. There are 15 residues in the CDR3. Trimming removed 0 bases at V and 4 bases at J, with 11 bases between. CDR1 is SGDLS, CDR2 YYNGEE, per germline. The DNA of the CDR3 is TGTGCCAGCAGCGTAGACTTTGGGTTCGGAAACACCATATATTTT. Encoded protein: CASSVDFGFGNTIYF. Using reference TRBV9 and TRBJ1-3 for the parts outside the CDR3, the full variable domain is DSGVTQTPKHLITATGQRVTLRCSPRSGDLSVYWYQQSLDQGLQFLIQYYNGEERAKGNILERFSAQQFPDLHSELNLSSLELGDSALYFCASSVDFGFGNTIYFGEGSWLTVV.

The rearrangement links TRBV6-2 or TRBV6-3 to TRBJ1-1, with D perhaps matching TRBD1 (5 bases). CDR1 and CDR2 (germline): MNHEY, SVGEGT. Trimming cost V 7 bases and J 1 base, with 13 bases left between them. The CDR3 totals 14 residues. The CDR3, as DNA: TGTGCCAGCATCGAATTCAGGGAGAACACTGAAGCTTTCTTT. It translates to CASIEFRENTEAFF.

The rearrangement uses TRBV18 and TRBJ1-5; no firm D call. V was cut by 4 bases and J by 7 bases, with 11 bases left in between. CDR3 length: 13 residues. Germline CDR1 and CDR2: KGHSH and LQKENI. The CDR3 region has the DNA TGTGCCAGCTCACGCGCAGGAGACCAGCCCCAGCATTTT. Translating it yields CASSRAGDQPQHF.

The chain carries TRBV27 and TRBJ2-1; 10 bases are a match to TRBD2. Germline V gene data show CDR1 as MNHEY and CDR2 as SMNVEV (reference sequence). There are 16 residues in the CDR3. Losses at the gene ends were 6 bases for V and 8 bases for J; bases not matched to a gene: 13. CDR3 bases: TGTGCCAGCAGCCGTCAAGCGGGACTAGCGCTGTATGAGCAGTTCTTC. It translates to CASSRQAGLALYEQFF.

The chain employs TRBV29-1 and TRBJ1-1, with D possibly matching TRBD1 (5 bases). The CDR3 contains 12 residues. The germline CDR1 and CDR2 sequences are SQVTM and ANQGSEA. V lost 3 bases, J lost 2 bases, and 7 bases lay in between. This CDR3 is CSVEGGNTEAFF. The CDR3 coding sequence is TGCAGCGTTGAGGGGGGAAACACTGAAGCTTTCTTT.

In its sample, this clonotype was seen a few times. The CDR3 loop reads CASSSQGENQPQHF. As DNA, the CDR3 is TGTGCCAGCAGCTCACAGGGGGAAAATCAGCCCCAGCATTTT. The V call is TRBV6-2 or TRBV6-3, the J call TRBJ1-5; 8 bases map to TRBD1. Looked up from germline, CDR1 is MNHEY and CDR2 is SVGEGT. V gave up 6 bases and J gave up 4 bases; unmatched junction bases: 5. The CDR3 totals 14 residues.

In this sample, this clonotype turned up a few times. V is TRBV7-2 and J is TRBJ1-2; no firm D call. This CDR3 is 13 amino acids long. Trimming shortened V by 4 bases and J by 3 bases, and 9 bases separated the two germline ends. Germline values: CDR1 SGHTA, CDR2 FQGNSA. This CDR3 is CASSSISHYGYTF. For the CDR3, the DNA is TGTGCCAGCAGCTCAATAAGCCACTATGGCTACACCTTC. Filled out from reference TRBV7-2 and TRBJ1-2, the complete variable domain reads GAGVSQSPSNKVTEKGKDVELRCDPISGHTALYWYRQSLGQGLEFLIYFQGNSAPDKSGLPSDRFSAERTGGSVSTLTIQRTQQEDSAVYLCASSSISHYGYTFGSGTRLTVV.

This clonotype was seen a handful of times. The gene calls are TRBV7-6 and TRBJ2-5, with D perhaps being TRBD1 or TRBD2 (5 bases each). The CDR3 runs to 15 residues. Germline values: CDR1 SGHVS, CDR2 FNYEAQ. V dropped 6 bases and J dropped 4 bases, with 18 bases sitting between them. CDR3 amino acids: CASSALGRSGETQYF. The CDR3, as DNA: TGTGCCAGCAGTGCTTTGGGACGGTCGGGAGAGACCCAGTACTTC.

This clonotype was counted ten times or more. The CDR3, as DNA: TGTGCCAGCGGCGAGGGGGGAGGAGGAGCCCAGCATTTT. Its translation is CASGEGGGGAQHF. The rearrangement joins TRBV12-3 or TRBV12-4 to TRBJ1-5; weak D call: TRBD1 (6 bases). The CDR3 loop spans 13 amino acids. The V end was cut by 8 bases, the J end by 11 bases, with 19 bases between.